The clone carrying this TCR beta chain was seen at least ten times. The antigen is not known. The CDR3 totals 12 residues. The V and J ends lost 7 bases and 3 bases respectively, with 9 bases between them. Germline loops: CDR1 SNHLY, CDR2 FYNNEI. This entry is derived from a study of T cell repertoires in cytomegalovirus infection. Study overall: Public TCR beta signatures indicated both CMV infection and matching HLA type.

Study results and caveats: The ex vivo response was dominated by HLA-C-restricted CMV-specific TCR beta clonotypes. Accumulated public TCR beta family frequency recognized individuals carrying CMV together with the relevant HLA.

TCRdb re-analysed the reads in MiXCR, keeping a single row per CDR3 protein. Altogether about 210,000 distinct CDR3 sequences are present, around 6.4% being singletons, with the ten largest covering under 7.5%. The clonotype was recovered from a human donor in good health (CMV status not recorded). Some clones in this sample may be carry-over from other donors' samples. The chain has TRBV2 and TRBJ1-1, with D tentatively TRBD1 (5 bases). The sequenced material came from PBMCs. CDR3 bases: TGTGCCAGCACCAGGGAAGACACTGAAGCTTTCTTT. Its translation: CASTREDTEAFF.